The next 26 T cell receptor beta chains were all read from a single sample in a study of TIL therapy for anti-PD-1-resistant metastatic lung cancer. Specified time point: pre-treatment sample, taken before nivolumab and TIL therapy. The immunoSEQ assay was v3. Repertoires were generated with immunoSEQ multiplex PCR, while TCRdb's copy carries only in-frame clones and drops some. The table has more than 45,000 clones, about nine tenths seen once; the top ten hold 2% to 3%. The specimen was blood, collected at baseline. These receptors were obtained from a person aged 25 to 79 with non-small cell lung cancer.

The chain recombines TRBV15 with TRBJ2-7; TRBD1 agrees at 7 bases. Unmatched junction bases numbered 7, after V lost 6 bases and J lost 5 bases. The germline CDR1 and CDR2 sequences are LNHNV and YYDKDF (reference sequence). The CDR3 runs 13 residues. CDR3 nucleotides: TGTGCCACCAGTACCACAGGGGTCCACGAGCAGTACTTC. The encoded protein is CATSTTGVHEQYF.

The chain recombines TRBV6-5 with TRBJ1-2; 10 nucleotides match TRBD1. CDR3 length: 16 residues. The germline gives CDR1 MNHEY, CDR2 SVGAGI. The V and J ends lost 3 bases and 4 bases, in that order; junction bases with no gene match: 8. The CDR3 DNA reads as TGTGCCAGCAGTTATTCGCGGACAGGGGGGTTCTATGGCTACACCTTC. Residues: CASSYSRTGGFYGYTF.

The CDR3 region has the DNA TGTGCCAGCAGCTCGGGACTAGCAGGGAGCGGGGAGCAGTTCTTC. Translated, it gives CASSSGLAGSGEQFF. The chain links TRBV7-6 to TRBJ2-1; 9 bases are a match to TRBD2. The J segment lost 10 bases and the V segment lost 4 bases, leaving 11 bases of the junction unmatched. CDR3 length equals 15 residues. Germline-derived CDR1 and CDR2 are SGHVS and FNYEAQ.

V is TRBV5-5 and J is TRBJ1-6, with D unclear. The germline CDR1 and CDR2 sequences are SGHKS and YYEKEE (reference sequence). There are 15 residues in the CDR3. The ends were cut back, 1 base at V and 5 bases at J, with 10 bases in the middle. DNA of the CDR3: TGTGCCAGCAGCTTGAGGACGGGAAATAATTCACCCCTCCACTTT. This encodes CASSLRTGNNSPLHF. The full variable domain, completed using reference TRBV5-5 and TRBJ1-6, is DAGVTQSPTHLIKTRGQQVTLRCSPISGHKSVSWYQQVLGQGPQFIFQYYEKEERGRGNFPDRFSARQFPNYSSELNVNALLLGDSALYLCASSLRTGNNSPLHFGNGTRLTVT.

V usage is TRBV2 and J usage is TRBJ2-3, with 11 nucleotides matching TRBD2. The CDR3 totals 15 residues. Germline V gene lookup returns CDR1 SNHLY and CDR2 FYNNEI. Germline trimming cut 4 bases from V and 6 bases from J; bases unmatched to any gene: 6. CDR3 protein: CASSGGLAGGDTQYF. The DNA for the CDR3 is TGTGCCAGCAGTGGTGGTCTAGCGGGAGGTGATACGCAGTATTTT.

The chain combines TRBV28 with TRBJ1-2; 7 bases align to TRBD1. In germline, CDR1 is MDHEN, CDR2 SYDVKM. V lost 6 bases, J lost 5 bases, and 6 bases stayed unmatched. CDR3 length equals 13 residues. The CDR3 region is CASRHQGEYGYTF. The CDR3 DNA sequence: TGTGCCAGCAGGCATCAGGGGGAGTATGGCTACACCTTC.

In nucleotides, the CDR3 is TGTGCCAGCAGCAAAGTCCCGCCCGGGAACGACAATGAGCAGTTCTTC. Its protein product is CASSKVPPGNDNEQFF. The chain employs TRBV21-1 and TRBJ2-1; no check of the table's D call, TRBD2, against the DNA was made. TRBV21-1 represents a pseudogene. The length of the CDR3 is 16 residues.

The rearrangement joins TRBV27 to TRBJ1-4; TRBD1 matches 8 bases. The germline gives CDR1 MNHEY, CDR2 SMNVEV (reference sequence). Germline trimming cut 9 bases from V and 2 bases from J; bases unmatched to any gene: 2. The CDR3 covers 13 residues. CDR3 in amino acids: CASTGGTNEKLFF. Written as DNA, the CDR3 is TGTGCCAGTACAGGGGGGACTAATGAAAAACTGTTTTTT.

This clone was seen more than once but under ten times. V usage is TRBV24-1 and J usage is TRBJ2-2; no definite D call. Germline loops: CDR1 KGHDR, CDR2 SFDVKD. The V end lost 4 bases, the J end lost 4 bases, and 6 bases lay between the germline ends. The CDR3 has 13 residues. The CDR3 DNA reads TGTGCCACCAGTGAGGTTCTCACCGGGGAGCTGTTTTTT. Translating it yields CATSEVLTGELFF.

The rearrangement joins TRBV11-2 to TRBJ2-1, with D perhaps assigned TRBD1 or TRBD2 (5 bases each). This CDR3 region has 14 residues. Trimming cost V 6 bases and J 6 bases, with 15 bases left between them. Germline CDR1 is SGHAT and CDR2 is FQNNGV. CDR3 nucleotides: TGTGCCAGCAGTGCCATGGGACCGTCCAATGAGCAGTTCTTC. Translating it yields CASSAMGPSNEQFF.

V is TRBV10-3 and J is TRBJ2-1, with TRBD2 matching 7 bases. J gave up 5 bases and V 2 bases, and 3 bases lay outside the gene matches. Per germline, CDR1 ENHRY and CDR2 SYGVKD. The CDR3 extends over 14 amino acids. As DNA, the CDR3 is TGTGCCATCAGTGAGGGGAGGGATAACAATGAGCAGTTCTTC. As protein: CAISEGRDNNEQFF.

The V gene is TRBV5-1, the J gene TRBJ2-7; D is possibly TRBD2 (5 bases). Germline V gene sequence: CDR1 SGHRS, CDR2 YFSETQ. Trimming pared 4 bases from V and 4 bases from J, leaving 12 bases between. The CDR3 runs to 13 residues. The DNA for the CDR3 is TGCGCCAGCAGCCTCCGGACGGGGTACGAGCAGTACTTC. This encodes CASSLRTGYEQYF.

The J gene is TRBJ2-1, the V gene TRBV21-1; the table's D call TRBD2 went unverified against the DNA. TRBV21-1 is described as a pseudogene. The CDR3 has 20 residues. CDR3 DNA sequence: TGTGCCAGCAGCAAAAGAGGGGGCAGGCGGACTAGCGGGAGAGGGAATGAGCAGTTCTTC. As protein: CASSKRGGRRTSGRGNEQFF.

The gene calls are TRBV5-1 and TRBJ1-2; 8 nucleotides align to TRBD1. V lost 0 bases, J lost 4 bases, and 11 bases stayed unmatched. The CDR3 is 17 amino acids. Germline values: CDR1 SGHRS, CDR2 YFSETQ. CDR3 DNA: TGCGCCAGCAGCTTGGGGGTACAGGGGGAGTATGGCTATGGCTACACCTTC. Amino acids: CASSLGVQGEYGYGYTF.

Written as DNA, the CDR3 is TGTGCCTGGAGATTTGGGCTAGCGGGGGGCACAGATACGCAGTATTTT. Translated, it gives CAWRFGLAGGTDTQYF. The chain couples TRBV30 to TRBJ2-3, with 10 bases identical to TRBD2. Germline V gives CDR1 GTSNPN, CDR2 SVGIG (reference sequence). The CDR3 has 16 amino acids. The V segment lost 3 bases and the J segment 1 base; nucleotides outside the gene matches: 7.

The chain recombines TRBV9 with TRBJ2-5, with 12 bases aligning to TRBD2. With 4 bases clipped from V and 2 bases from J, the junction kept 6 bases outside the gene matches. CDR1 and CDR2 from the germline V gene are SGDLS and YYNGEE. CDR3 size: 16 residues. This chain's CDR3 is CASSLSGLAGQETQYF. The CDR3 DNA reads as TGTGCCAGCAGCTTATCAGGACTAGCGGGACAAGAGACCCAGTACTTC.

The chain uses TRBV27 and TRBJ2-1; D remains unclear. Per germline, CDR1 MNHEY and CDR2 SMNVEV (reference sequence). Trimming cost V 5 bases and J 2 bases, with 13 bases left between them. This CDR3 spans 15 amino acids. Here the CDR3 reads CASSPFLGAYNEQFF. The CDR3 nucleotides are TGTGCCAGCAGTCCGTTCCTCGGAGCCTACAATGAGCAGTTCTTC.

The V gene is TRBV6-5, the J gene TRBJ1-3, with D maybe TRBD1 (6 bases). CDR1 is MNHEY and CDR2 is SVGAGI in the germline V gene. V shed 6 bases and J shed 0 bases, with 12 bases lying between them. The CDR3 extends over 15 amino acids. CDR3 residues: CASRMGTTSGNTIYF. The DNA for the CDR3 is TGTGCCAGCAGGATGGGGACAACCTCTGGAAACACCATATATTTT.

This sequence joins TRBV6-5 and TRBJ1-5; TRBD1 aligns across 8 bases. The CDR3 covers 15 residues. V lost 5 bases to trimming and J lost 4 bases; unmatched junction nucleotides: 7. Germline CDR1 MNHEY, CDR2 SVGAGI. The CDR3 nucleotides are TGTGCCAGCAGTCCCGCAGGGGGCGCAAATCAGCCCCAGCATTTT. Amino acid sequence: CASSPAGGANQPQHF.

In this sample, this clone turned up once. This sequence joins TRBV28 and TRBJ2-7, with 10 bases matching TRBD1. The CDR3 runs 16 residues. Trimming removed 8 bases from V and 4 bases from J; junction bases left unmatched: 14. Per germline, CDR1 MDHEN and CDR2 SYDVKM. The DNA of the CDR3 is TGTGCCAGCGGGGGACAGGGGAGGGGGAAAAGGTACGAGCAGTACTTC. As protein: CASGGQGRGKRYEQYF. The variable domain in full, with the rest retrieved from reference TRBV28 and TRBJ2-7, is DVKVTQSSRYLVKRTGEKVFLECVQDMDHENMFWYRQDPGLGLRLIYFSYDVKMKEKGDIPEGYSVSREKKERFSLILESASTNQTSMYLCASGGQGRGKRYEQYFGPGTRLTVT.

This chain uses TRBV18 with TRBJ1-3, with D hard to call. Trimming took off 0 bases at V and 0 bases at J, with 9 bases between the two ends. The CDR3 has 16 amino acids. In germline, CDR1 is KGHSH, CDR2 LQKENI. CDR3 region: CASSPPMQFSGNTIYF. Here the CDR3 DNA reads TGTGCCAGCTCACCACCGATGCAATTCTCTGGAAACACCATATATTTT.

The chain employs TRBV12-3 or TRBV12-4 and TRBJ1-2; D remains unclear. CDR3 length: 11 amino acids. As DNA, the CDR3 is TGTGCGGCCTCCGCGGTCTATGGCTACACCTTC. This sequence encodes CAASAVYGYTF.

The chain uses TRBV3-1 (or the pseudogene TRBV3-2) and TRBJ2-3, with D possibly being TRBD1 or TRBD2 (5 bases each). Germline V lookup: CDR1 LGHDT, CDR2 YNNKEL (reference sequence). The CDR3 has 17 amino acids. The V end was cut by 4 bases, the J end by 5 bases, with 22 bases between. This CDR3 reads CASSRTNRDPRGDTQYF. The CDR3 DNA sequence: TGTGCCAGCAGCCGCACGAACCGGGACCCCCGGGGAGATACGCAGTATTTT.

Only a few counts were recorded for this clone. The chain joins TRBV27 to TRBJ1-1; perhaps TRBD1 as D (5 bases). V was cut by 6 bases and J by 0 bases, with 14 bases left in between. Germline V gene data show CDR1 as MNHEY and CDR2 as SMNVEV (reference sequence). The CDR3 runs 15 residues. DNA of the CDR3: TGTGCCAGCAGCACCAGGACATTCCTGAACACTGAAGCTTTCTTT. Its translation: CASSTRTFLNTEAFF.

V is TRBV6-6 and J is TRBJ2-3; 7 bases line up with TRBD1. This CDR3 contains 13 residues. Germline CDR1 and CDR2: MNHNY and SVGAGI (reference sequence). J lost 6 bases, V lost 8 bases, and 8 bases had no gene match. CDR3 sequence: CASRPTGPDTQYF. In DNA form, the CDR3 reads TGTGCCAGCCGCCCGACAGGGCCCGATACGCAGTATTTT.

The rearrangement links TRBV10-3 to TRBJ1-1; a possible D gene is TRBD1 (6 bases). Germline V gives CDR1 ENHRY, CDR2 SYGVKD. This CDR3 has 13 residues. V dropped 6 bases and J dropped 7 bases, with 15 bases sitting between them. CDR3 protein: CAISNREANEAFF. The CDR3 coding sequence is TGTGCCATCAGCAACAGGGAAGCAAATGAAGCTTTCTTT.